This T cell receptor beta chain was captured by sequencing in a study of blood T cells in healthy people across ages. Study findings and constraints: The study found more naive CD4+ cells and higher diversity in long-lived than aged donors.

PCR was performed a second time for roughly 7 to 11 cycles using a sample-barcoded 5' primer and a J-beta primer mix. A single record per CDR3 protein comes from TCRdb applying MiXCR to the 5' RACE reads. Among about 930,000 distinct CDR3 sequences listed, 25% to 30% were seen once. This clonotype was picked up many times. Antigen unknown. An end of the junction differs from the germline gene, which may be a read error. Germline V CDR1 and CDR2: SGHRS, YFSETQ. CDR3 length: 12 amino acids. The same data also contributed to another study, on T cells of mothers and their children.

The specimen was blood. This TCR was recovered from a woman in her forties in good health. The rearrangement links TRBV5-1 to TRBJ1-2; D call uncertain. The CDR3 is CASSGANYGYTF. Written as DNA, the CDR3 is TGTGCTAGCAGCGGGGCTAACTATGGCTACACCTTC.